One and the same sample provided the 16 T cell receptor beta chains below, sequenced in a study of blood T cell repertoires in COVID-19 (dated by TCRdb to 2018 to 2021). To prepare the library, the immunoSEQ multiplex PCR assay was applied. TCRdb's version of the immuneACCESS table is confined to in-frame rearrangements and falls short of the full clone set. An unresolved V gene accounts for under half of the shortfall where checked; the remainder is of unknown origin. The sample table shows some 97,000 clones, and nearly 90% are seen once. The ten largest make up about 6% of the sample. Sequencing was carried out using peripheral blood. The receptors shown here come from a woman in her sixties or seventies with acute or convalescent COVID-19.

The CDR3 spells CAWSAGQGQGNTIYF. The CDR3 DNA reads TGTGCCTGGAGTGCGGGACAGGGCCAGGGAAACACCATATATTTT. The genes are TRBV30 and TRBJ1-3, with TRBD1 matching 9 bases. Germline-derived CDR1 and CDR2 are GTSNPN and SVGIG (reference sequence). V was clipped by 1 base and J by 4 bases; unmatched bases: 5. The length of the CDR3 is 15 residues.

This chain uses TRBV9 with TRBJ2-7; 8 nucleotides align to TRBD2. V shed 0 bases, J shed 5 bases, and the junction held 10 bases outside the gene matches. Germline CDR1 is SGDLS and CDR2 is YYNGEE. The CDR3 length is 16 residues. The CDR3 DNA follows: TGTGCCAGCAGCGTAGTTGGAGCGGGAGCGGGCGACGAGCAGTACTTC. Translated: CASSVVGAGAGDEQYF.

This chain connects TRBV15 to TRBJ2-7; 9 bases align to TRBD1. Germline V gene data show CDR1 as LNHNV and CDR2 as YYDKDF (reference sequence). This CDR3 comprises 14 residues. V trimming: 5 bases; J trimming: 1 base; junction bases outside the gene matches: 3. The DNA for the CDR3 is TGTGCCACCAGCCACGACAGGGGGTCCTACGAGCAGTACGTC. Translating it yields CATSHDRGSYEQYV.

The V call is TRBV9, the J call TRBJ1-4; tentatively, D is TRBD1 (5 bases). Trimming removed 7 bases at V and 6 bases at J, with 25 bases between. Germline loops: CDR1 SGDLS, CDR2 YYNGEE. The CDR3 loop spans 17 amino acids. DNA for the CDR3: TGTGCCAGCTCGTCCGGGGGGAGGGAATATTCGGATGAAAAACTGTTTTTT. Amino acid sequence: CASSSGGREYSDEKLFF.

The chain is built from TRBV9 and TRBJ2-3; 9 positions agree with TRBD2. V gave up 4 bases and J gave up 3 bases; unmatched junction bases: 6. The CDR3 has 15 amino acids. Germline V gene lookup returns CDR1 SGDLS and CDR2 YYNGEE. CDR3 in amino acids: CASSTLSGRTDTQYF. DNA of the CDR3: TGTGCCAGCAGCACTCTCAGCGGGAGGACAGATACGCAGTATTTT.

The chain is built from TRBV30 and TRBJ1-2, with D unclear. The CDR3 loop spans 14 amino acids. Deletions cut 0 bases from V and 2 bases from J, with 10 bases between. The germline CDR1 and CDR2 sequences are GTSNPN and SVGIG (reference sequence). This chain's CDR3 is CAWSVARGNYGYTF. In DNA form, the CDR3 reads TGTGCCTGGAGTGTAGCACGGGGAAACTATGGCTACACCTTC. Using reference TRBV30 and TRBJ1-2 for the parts outside the CDR3, the full variable domain is SQTIHQWPATLVQPVGSPLSLECTVEGTSNPNLYWYRQAAGRGLQLLFYSVGIGQISSEVPQNLSASRPQDRQFILSSKKLLLSDSGFYLCAWSVARGNYGYTFGSGTRLTVV.

This chain joins TRBV9 and TRBJ1-2; possible D gene TRBD1, 5 bases. CDR1 is SGDLS and CDR2 is YYNGEE in the germline V gene. The CDR3 is 15 residues long. The V gene lost 0 bases and the J gene lost 5 bases, with 14 bases spanning the gap. CDR3 loop: CASSVGDRNSYGYTF. CDR3 nucleotide sequence: TGTGCCAGCAGCGTAGGCGACAGAAACAGTTATGGCTACACCTTC.

V gene TRBV19 combines with J gene TRBJ2-5; 8 bases are shared with TRBD2. This CDR3 spans 15 amino acids. The junction had 8 bases not matched to a gene; V was cut back by 3 bases and J by 5 bases. In germline, CDR1 is LNHDA, CDR2 SQIVND (reference sequence). The CDR3 spells CASSIPAGGVETQYF. For the CDR3, the DNA is TGTGCCAGTAGTATTCCCGCGGGAGGAGTGGAGACCCAGTACTTC.

This clone was detected only a few times. The V gene is TRBV10-1, the J gene TRBJ2-3; tentatively, D is TRBD1 (5 bases). The germline V gene has CDR1 WNHNN and CDR2 SYGVQD (reference sequence). The V and J ends lost 0 bases and 8 bases respectively, with 12 bases between them. CDR3 length equals 14 residues. CDR3 coding DNA: TGCGCCAGCAGTGAGTCGGGGCAGGGCGGTACGCAGTATTTT. Protein: CASSESGQGGTQYF.

This chain's CDR3 is CATPRQGFYGYTF. Here the CDR3 DNA reads TGTGCCACCCCCCGACAGGGCTTCTATGGCTACACCTTC. The chain recombines TRBV6-5 with TRBJ1-2; 7 bases line up with TRBD1. The V and J ends lost 10 bases and 4 bases, in that order; junction bases with no gene match: 9. The germline gives CDR1 MNHEY, CDR2 SVGAGI. The CDR3 runs 13 residues.

V gene TRBV4-1 combines with J gene TRBJ2-3; 9 bases agree with TRBD2. Trimming at V came to 2 bases and at J to 0 bases, leaving 6 bases not matched to a gene. The CDR3 is 17 amino acids. Looked up from germline, CDR1 is MGHRA and CDR2 is YSYEKL. The CDR3 sequence: CASSQWGAGGSTDTQYF. CDR3 coding DNA: TGCGCCAGCAGCCAATGGGGTGCGGGAGGGAGCACAGATACGCAGTATTTT.

V usage is TRBV12-3 or TRBV12-4 and J usage is TRBJ1-1, with D possibly TRBD1 on 6 matching bases. Trimming took 7 bases from V and 11 from J, leaving 20 bases between them. This CDR3 spans 13 amino acids. CDR3 nucleotide sequence: TGTGCCAGCAACCCCCAGGGGACGGGGTTGGCTTTCTTT. Protein product: CASNPQGTGLAFF.

The rearrangement links TRBV6-4 to TRBJ2-7; no definite D call. Trimming cost V 2 bases and J 5 bases, with 7 bases left between them. There are 12 residues in the CDR3. The germline gives CDR1 MRHNA, CDR2 SNTAGT. This CDR3 reads CASSDERNEQYV. Written as DNA, the CDR3 is TGTGCCAGCAGTGACGAGCGAAACGAGCAGTACGTC.

The V gene is TRBV10-3, the J gene TRBJ2-3; 9 bases are a match to TRBD2. The V gene end was trimmed by 5 bases and the J gene end by 3 bases; junction bases not matched to a gene: 3. CDR1 is ENHRY, CDR2 SYGVKD, per germline. The CDR3 is 14 residues long. CDR3 sequence reads: CAISLAGETDTQYF. The CDR3 coding sequence is TGTGCCATCAGTTTAGCGGGAGAAACAGATACGCAGTATTTT.

The chain combines TRBV27 with TRBJ1-5, with 7 bases identical to TRBD1. Looked up from germline, CDR1 is MNHEY and CDR2 is SMNVEV (reference sequence). The CDR3 sequence is 15 residues long. J was trimmed by 4 bases and V by 6 bases; bases with no gene match: 9. This CDR3 is CASSLTGWGNQPQHF. CDR3 nucleotides: TGTGCCAGCAGCCTGACAGGGTGGGGTAATCAGCCCCAGCATTTT.

V usage is TRBV5-1 and J usage is TRBJ1-1; 7 bases match TRBD1. CDR3 length: 15 residues. V was clipped by 0 bases and J by 2 bases; unmatched bases: 4. From germline, CDR1 is SGHRS and CDR2 YFSETQ. In DNA, the CDR3 is TGCGCCAGCAGCTTGGCAGGGGGACTTAACACTGAAGCTTTCTTT. This translates into CASSLAGGLNTEAFF. Full variable domain (rest looked up from reference TRBV5-1 and TRBJ1-1): KAGVTQTPRYLIKTRGQQVTLSCSPISGHRSVSWYQQTPGQGLQFLFEYFSETQRNKGNFPGRFSGRQFSNSRSEMNVSTLELGDSALYLCASSLAGGLNTEAFFGQGTRLTVV.